One and the same sample provided the 17 T cell receptor beta chains below, sequenced in a study of multiple sclerosis patients with progressive multifocal leukoencephalopathy. Stated time point: before natalizumab initiation. Clones were read by immunoSEQ multiplex PCR, and TCRdb kept only the in-frame ones, dropping some. The data contain 25,000 to 35,000 clones, about 88% of them singletons. The sequenced material came from PBMCs. These TCRs come from a human donor with multiple sclerosis.

J is TRBJ1-1 and V is TRBV14; the match to TRBD1 covers 8 bases. V dropped 3 bases and J dropped 5; count of bases not matched to a gene: 11. Germline loops: CDR1 SGHDN, CDR2 FVKESK. The CDR3 contains 16 residues. CDR3 nucleotide sequence: TGTGCCAGCAGCCAGTGGACAGGGAAAGGTGGGACTGAAGCTTTCTTT. It yields the protein CASSQWTGKGGTEAFF.

This clone was observed a handful of times. This sequence joins TRBV5-4 and TRBJ2-3; the match to TRBD2 covers 12 bases. The V gene end was trimmed by 4 bases and the J gene end by 5 bases; junction bases not matched to a gene: 8. CDR1 and CDR2 (germline): SGHNT, YYREEE (reference sequence). The CDR3 length is 16 residues. CDR3 sequence reads: CASSPRTSGAKDTQYF. The CDR3 bases are TGTGCCAGCAGCCCGAGGACTAGCGGGGCCAAAGATACGCAGTATTTT.

The CDR3 spells CSARRQGAWTEAFF. The CDR3 DNA reads TGCAGCGCCCGTCGACAGGGGGCATGGACTGAAGCTTTCTTT. This chain connects TRBV29-1 to TRBJ1-1; the match to TRBD1 covers 10 bases. CDR1 is SQVTM, CDR2 ANQGSEA, per germline. The V gene end was trimmed by 7 bases and the J gene end by 5 bases; junction bases not matched to a gene: 10. This CDR3 is built from 14 residues.

J is TRBJ1-1 and V is TRBV5-8; D is uncertain. The CDR3 runs to 12 residues. CDR1 is SGHTS and CDR2 is YDEGEE in the germline V gene. The V end was cut by 2 bases, the J end by 5 bases, with 7 bases between. CDR3 loop: CASSFKLTEAFF. In DNA, the CDR3 is TGTGCCAGCAGCTTCAAGTTAACTGAAGCTTTCTTT. Together with reference TRBV5-8 and TRBJ1-1, the CDR3 gives the full variable domain: EAGVTQSPTHLIKTRGQQATLRCSPISGHTSVYWYQQALGLGLQFLLWYDEGEERNRGNFPPRFSGRQFPNYSSELNVNALELEDSALYLCASSFKLTEAFFGQGTRLTVV.

The rearrangement uses TRBV11-2 and TRBJ1-1; D might be TRBD1 (6 bases). V was cut by 1 base and J by 5 bases, with 14 bases left in between. The CDR3 extends over 15 amino acids. From germline, CDR1 is SGHAT and CDR2 FQNNGV. The CDR3 DNA reads as TGTGCCAGCAGCTTAGTAGGTCTGGGGGCAACTGAAGCTTTCTTT. It encodes CASSLVGLGATEAFF.

This clone turned up a few times. The chain links TRBV6-5 to TRBJ1-2, with 10 bases that match TRBD1. From germline, CDR1 is MNHEY and CDR2 SVGAGI. The CDR3 totals 14 residues. J lost 5 bases, V lost 4 bases, and 4 bases had no gene match. The chain's CDR3 is CASSSRDRGYGYTF. The CDR3 DNA is TGTGCCAGCAGTTCGAGGGACAGGGGATATGGCTACACCTTC.

The chain is built from TRBV12-5 and TRBJ1-6, with D unresolved. The germline gives CDR1 LGHNT, CDR2 FRNRAP. CDR3 length: 17 residues. Trimming cost V 6 bases and J 0 bases, with 15 bases left between them. CDR3 loop: CASGKTTPRSYNSPLHF. In DNA, the CDR3 is TGTGCTAGTGGAAAAACTACACCTCGCTCCTATAATTCACCCCTCCACTTT.

The chain employs TRBV5-1 and TRBJ2-7; 7 bases match TRBD1. The CDR3 sequence is 15 residues long. J lost 2 bases, V lost 4 bases, and 9 bases had no gene match. Germline V gene data show CDR1 as SGHRS and CDR2 as YFSETQ. The CDR3 protein is CASSLGTVGPYEQYF. The CDR3 nucleotides are TGCGCCAGCAGCCTGGGGACAGTAGGACCCTACGAGCAGTACTTC.

This chain uses TRBV19 with TRBJ2-7; TRBD1 is a possible D gene (6 bases). The CDR3 consists of 13 residues. Germline CDR1 reads LNHDA; CDR2 reads SQIVND (reference sequence). The germline V and J ends were trimmed by 2 bases and 5 bases, with 10 bases remaining between them. The CDR3 loop is CASSISRGHEQYF. In DNA form, the CDR3 reads TGTGCCAGTAGTATAAGCAGGGGCCACGAGCAGTACTTC.

The chain combines TRBV25-1 with TRBJ1-2; TRBD1 matches 8 bases. The V gene end was trimmed by 4 bases and the J gene end by 4 bases; junction bases not matched to a gene: 5. The CDR3 extends over 14 amino acids. Per germline, CDR1 MGHDK and CDR2 SYGVNS. As DNA, the CDR3 is TGTGCCAGCAGTGCCAGGGGGCTCAGCTATGGCTACACCTTC. Amino acids: CASSARGLSYGYTF.

This clone turned up a few times. In DNA, the CDR3 is TGTGCCAGCGAGCGGGGGGGCAATGTATGGACCGGGGAGCTGTTTTTT. Translating gives CASERGGNVWTGELFF. The chain combines TRBV4-2 with TRBJ2-2; 10 bases are a match to TRBD2. CDR1 is LGHNA and CDR2 is YNFKEQ in the germline V gene. The CDR3 is 16 residues long. V trimming: 8 bases; J trimming: 5 bases; junction bases outside the gene matches: 11.

This clone was seen once. V gene TRBV4-2 combines with J gene TRBJ1-4; no firm D call. The CDR3 consists of 16 residues. Germline CDR1 LGHNA, CDR2 YNFKEQ. The germline V and J ends were trimmed by 0 bases and 1 base, with 9 bases remaining between them. The CDR3 loop is CASSQEFGRTNEKLFF. In DNA form, the CDR3 reads TGTGCCAGCAGCCAAGAATTCGGGAGAACTAATGAAAAACTGTTTTTT.

This clone was seen a handful of times. The rearrangement links TRBV6-4 to TRBJ2-1; TRBD2 matches at 7 bases. J lost 0 bases, V lost 0 bases, and 2 bases had no gene match. Germline lookup yields CDR1 MRHNA and CDR2 SNTAGT. CDR3 length equals 16 residues. CDR3 loop: CASSDSGGGSYNEQFF. DNA of the CDR3: TGTGCCAGCAGTGACTCCGGCGGGGGCTCCTACAATGAGCAGTTCTTC.

Turning to this clone: The junction does not match germline at one end; this may be a read error. This sequence joins TRBV30 and TRBJ1-5, with a weak D call TRBD1 (5 bases). CDR3 size: 13 residues. Germline V gene lookup returns CDR1 GTSNPN and CDR2 SVGIG (reference sequence). The CDR3 sequence: CAWNEGANRPQHF. For the CDR3, the DNA is TGTGCCTGGAATGAAGGGGCCAATCGGCCCCAGCATTTT.

The chain uses TRBV15 and TRBJ1-6; D unresolved. CDR1 and CDR2 (germline): LNHNV, YYDKDF (reference sequence). The CDR3 loop spans 11 amino acids. Trimming took 6 bases from V and 7 from J, leaving 4 bases between them. CDR3 in amino acids: CATSNNSPLHF. The CDR3 nucleotides read TGTGCCACCAGTAACAATTCACCCCTCCACTTT.

The rearrangement uses TRBV19 and TRBJ2-1; 10 positions match TRBD2. CDR1 and CDR2 from the germline V gene are LNHDA and SQIVND (reference sequence). The V segment lost 3 bases and the J segment 8 bases; nucleotides outside the gene matches: 16. The CDR3 totals 18 residues. DNA of the CDR3: TGTGCCAGTAGTATGGGCCCGATGATGGTAGCGGGGGGCTATGAGCAGTTCTTC. Translated: CASSMGPMMVAGGYEQFF.

The V gene is TRBV7-2, the J gene TRBJ2-1, with TRBD1 identical over 9 bases. The CDR3 loop spans 16 amino acids. V shed 1 base and J 5 bases; nucleotides not matched to a gene: 6. In germline, CDR1 is SGHTA, CDR2 FQGNSA. CDR3 region: CASSLGSGTGNNEQFF. CDR3 in DNA: TGTGCCAGCAGCTTAGGGTCGGGGACAGGGAACAATGAGCAGTTCTTC.